The present TCR beta chain was sequenced within a study of blood T cell repertoires in COVID-19. Overall study: Material from acute and convalescent COVID-19 was sourced from the United States, Italy and Spain.

The germline CDR1 and CDR2 sequences are LGHDT and YNNKEL (reference sequence). The ends were cut back, 0 bases at V and 2 bases at J, with 14 bases in the middle. CDR3 length equals 16 residues. Original data processing: Amplification from reference gene primers served as the basis for estimated nucleated cell counts. The assay was immunoSEQ multiplex PCR, and TCRdb's table has in-frame clones only and misses some. D and trimming were read from the DNA, whereas the V and J calls and clone size are those reported in that table. The sample consists of about 81,000 clones, roughly 90% of them appearing once.

The sequence was obtained from an older man with acute or convalescent COVID-19. What was sequenced was peripheral blood. The genes are TRBV3-1 (or the pseudogene TRBV3-2) and TRBJ2-7; D may be TRBD2 (6 bases). Written as DNA, the CDR3 is TGTGCCAGCAGCCAAGAAGGAGGGGTCAGTGCCTACGAGCAGTACTTC. Translated, it gives CASSQEGGVSAYEQYF.